This TCR beta chain was profiled in a study of graft-versus-host responses after intestinal transplantation. Across the study: Recipients were given multivisceral, liver-intestinal, or isolated intestinal transplants. Anti-thymocyte globulin induction was given to all recipients, followed by tacrolimus and steroids for around three years. Findings and caveats of the study: Subjects displaying graft-donor T cell macrochimerism possessed elevated graft-versus-host to host-versus-graft clonal ratios inside allografts. After transplant, early declines in HvG clones were associated with peak levels of circulating GvH clones.

The V gene's germline CDR1 is MGHRA and CDR2 YSYEKL. The CDR3 sequence is 13 residues long. With 9 bases removed from V and 2 bases from J, the gap between germline ends came to 13 bases. As to this clone: Its antigen is unidentified.

Only in-frame clones appear in the TCRdb table, and some are missing; sequencing was by immunoSEQ multiplex PCR. The sample consists of nearly 95,000 clones, just over 90% of them appearing once. This material consisted of unstimulated CD8+ T cells sorted from spleen or lymph node cells, taken before intestinal transplant. The rearrangement links TRBV4-1 to TRBJ2-5; a weak D match, TRBD1 (6 bases). The sequence was obtained from a human donor who received an intestinal transplant. CDR3 sequence reads: CASSTGLQETQYF. The CDR3 bases are TGCGCCAGTTCAACAGGGCTACAAGAGACCCAGTACTTC.